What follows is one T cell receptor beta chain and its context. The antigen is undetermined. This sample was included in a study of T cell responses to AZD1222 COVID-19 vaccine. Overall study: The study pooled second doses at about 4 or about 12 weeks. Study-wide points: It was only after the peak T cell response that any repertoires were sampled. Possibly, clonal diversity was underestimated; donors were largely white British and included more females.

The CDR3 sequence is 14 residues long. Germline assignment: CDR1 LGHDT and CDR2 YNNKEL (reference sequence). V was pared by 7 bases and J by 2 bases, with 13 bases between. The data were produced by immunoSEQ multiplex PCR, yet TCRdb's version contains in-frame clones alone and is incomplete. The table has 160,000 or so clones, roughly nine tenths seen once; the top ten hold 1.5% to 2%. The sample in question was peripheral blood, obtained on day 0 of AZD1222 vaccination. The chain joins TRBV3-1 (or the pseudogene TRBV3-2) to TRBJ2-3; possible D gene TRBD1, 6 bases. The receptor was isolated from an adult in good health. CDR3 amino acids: CASTPWTDTDTQYF. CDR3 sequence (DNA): TGTGCCAGCACCCCCTGGACAGACACAGATACGCAGTATTTT.